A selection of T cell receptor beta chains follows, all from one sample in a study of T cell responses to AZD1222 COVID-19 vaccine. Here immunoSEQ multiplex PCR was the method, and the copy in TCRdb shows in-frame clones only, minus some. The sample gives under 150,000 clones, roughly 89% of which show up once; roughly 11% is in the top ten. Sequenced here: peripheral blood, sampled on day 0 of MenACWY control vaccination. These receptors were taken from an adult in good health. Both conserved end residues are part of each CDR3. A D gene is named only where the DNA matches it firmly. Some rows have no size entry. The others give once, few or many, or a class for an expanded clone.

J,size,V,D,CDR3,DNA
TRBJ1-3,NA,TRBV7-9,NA,CASSSSETGNTIYF,TGTGCCAGCAGCTCGTCCGAGACTGGAAACACCATATATTTT
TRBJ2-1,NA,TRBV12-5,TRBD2,CASGLGTSPNNEQFF,TGTGCTAGTGGCCTCGGGACTAGCCCTAACAATGAGCAGTTCTTC
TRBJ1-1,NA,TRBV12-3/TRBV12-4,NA,CASSGTVIEAFF,TGTGCCAGCAGTGGGACGGTGATTGAAGCTTTCTTT
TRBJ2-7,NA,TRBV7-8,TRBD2,CASSPWTSGGDEQYF,TGTGCCAGCAGCCCCTGGACTAGCGGGGGAGACGAGCAGTACTTC
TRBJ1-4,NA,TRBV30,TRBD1,CAWKGARTNEKLFF,TGTGCCTGGAAGGGGGCGAGGACTAATGAAAAACTGTTTTTT
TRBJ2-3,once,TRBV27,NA,CASSHRLSTDTQYF,TGTGCCAGCAGTCACCGACTAAGCACAGATACGCAGTATTTT
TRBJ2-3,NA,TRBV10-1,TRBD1,CAPTVRDRGTDTQYF,TGCGCCCCTACAGTCCGGGACAGGGGCACAGATACGCAGTATTTT
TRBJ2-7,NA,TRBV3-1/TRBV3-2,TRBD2,CASSRLAGGMWYEQYF,TGTGCCAGCAGCCGACTAGCGGGAGGAATGTGGTACGAGCAGTACTTC
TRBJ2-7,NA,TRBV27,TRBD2,CASRPAGGDEQYF,TGTGCCAGCAGGCCAGCGGGAGGTGACGAGCAGTACTTC
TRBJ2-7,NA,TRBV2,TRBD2,CASASGSGYEQYF,TGTGCCAGCGCTAGCGGGAGCGGGTACGAGCAGTACTTC
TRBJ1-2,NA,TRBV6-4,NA,CASSPDFNYGYTF,TGTGCCAGCAGCCCCGACTTTAACTATGGCTACACCTTC
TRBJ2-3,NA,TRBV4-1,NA,CASSRLGRTGTDTQYF,TGCGCCAGCAGCCGCTTAGGGCGGACCGGCACAGATACGCAGTATTTT
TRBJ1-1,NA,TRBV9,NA,CASSEQVGNTEAFF,TGTGCCAGCAGCGAGCAGGTTGGGAACACTGAAGCTTTCTTT
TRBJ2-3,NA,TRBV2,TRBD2,CASIERERSDTQYF,TGTGCCAGCATCGAGCGGGAGAGGTCAGATACGCAGTATTTT
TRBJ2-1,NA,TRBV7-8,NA,CASSLVSSHNNEQFF,TGTGCCAGCAGCTTAGTCTCTTCTCACAACAATGAGCAGTTCTTC
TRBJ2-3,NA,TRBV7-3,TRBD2,CASSPTRGRAPDTQYF,TGTGCCAGCAGCCCAACCCGGGGGAGGGCCCCAGATACGCAGTATTTT
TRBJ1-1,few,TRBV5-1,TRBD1,CASSMGQRNTEAFF,TGCGCCAGCTCCATGGGACAGAGGAACACTGAAGCTTTCTTT
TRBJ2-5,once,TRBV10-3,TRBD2,CAISRLAGGETQYF,TGTGCCATCAGTAGACTAGCGGGAGGGGAGACCCAGTACTTC
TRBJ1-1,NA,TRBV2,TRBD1,CASSRQGMNTEAFF,TGTGCCAGCAGCCGACAGGGGATGAACACTGAAGCTTTCTTT
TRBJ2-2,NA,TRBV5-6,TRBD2,CASSSSSGRGVTGELFF,TGTGCCAGCAGCTCCTCTAGCGGGAGAGGTGTCACCGGGGAGCTGTTTTTT
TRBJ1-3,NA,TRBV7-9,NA,CASSTEARDTIYF,TGTGCCAGCAGCACCGAGGCGAGGGACACCATATATTTT
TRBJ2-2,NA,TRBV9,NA,CASSVDPQGITGELFF,TGTGCCAGCAGCGTAGATCCTCAGGGCATCACCGGGGAGCTGTTTTTT
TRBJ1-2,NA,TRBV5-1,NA,CASSPAQDYYGYTF,TGCGCCAGCAGCCCGGCACAGGATTACTATGGCTACACCTTC
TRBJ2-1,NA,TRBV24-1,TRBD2,CATSANGASGSDSYNEQFF,TGTGCCACCAGTGCAAACGGGGCTAGCGGGAGTGATTCCTACAATGAGCAGTTCTTC
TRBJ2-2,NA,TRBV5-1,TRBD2,CASSLDSGRAVGELFF,TGCGCCAGCAGCTTGGACAGCGGGAGGGCCGTCGGGGAGCTGTTTTTT
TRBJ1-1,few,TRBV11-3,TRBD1,CASRPRTGEISEAFF,TGTGCCAGCAGGCCCCGGACAGGGGAGATATCTGAAGCTTTCTTT
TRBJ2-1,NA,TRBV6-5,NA,CASRYGHGNEQFF,TGTGCCAGCAGGTACGGACACGGCAATGAGCAGTTCTTC
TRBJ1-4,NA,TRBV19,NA,CATTGFAVGSEKLFF,TGTGCCACTACCGGGTTTGCGGTAGGCTCCGAAAAACTGTTTTTT
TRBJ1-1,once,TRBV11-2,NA,CASSLVHTEAFF,TGTGCCAGCAGCTTAGTTCACACTGAAGCTTTCTTT
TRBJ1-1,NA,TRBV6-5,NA,CASNGPGLNTEAFF,TGTGCCAGCAACGGGCCGGGACTAAACACTGAAGCTTTCTTT
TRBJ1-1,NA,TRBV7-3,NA,CASSPLGGGADTEAFF,TGTGCCAGCAGCCCTCTCGGTGGGGGGGCGGACACTGAAGCTTTCTTT
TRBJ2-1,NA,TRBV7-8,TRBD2,CASSFSGFSYNEQFF,TGTGCCAGCAGTTTTAGCGGGTTCTCCTACAATGAGCAGTTCTTC
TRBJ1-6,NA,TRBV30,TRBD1,CAWSRDREYSPLHF,TGTGCCTGGAGTCGGGACAGGGAGTATTCACCCCTCCACTTT
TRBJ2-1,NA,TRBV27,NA,CASSSSLQGSNNEQFF,TGTGCCAGCAGTTCCTCCTTACAAGGTTCTAACAATGAGCAGTTCTTC
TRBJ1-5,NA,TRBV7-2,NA,CASSSPGQPQHF,TGTGCCAGCAGCTCCCCGGGCCAGCCCCAGCATTTT
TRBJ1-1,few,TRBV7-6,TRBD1,CASSTQKQGKNTEAFF,TGTGCCAGCAGCACCCAAAAACAGGGGAAAAACACTGAAGCTTTCTTT
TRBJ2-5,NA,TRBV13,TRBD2,CASSLGRERRETQYF,TGTGCCAGCAGCTTAGGGCGGGAGAGACGAGAGACCCAGTACTTC